The 19 T cell receptor beta chains reported below all come from one sample, sequenced in a study of shared clonotypes between healthy human individuals. Here immunoSEQ multiplex PCR was the method, and the copy in TCRdb shows in-frame clones only, minus some. The sample includes about 2 million clones, roughly 94% of them seen just once. The naive CD8 subset, CD45RO-negative cells positively selected for CCR7, excluded terminally differentiated effector memory CD45RA+ cells. The sequenced sample was naive CD8+ T cells sorted from blood. These receptors were taken from a man between 18 and 29 years old in good health.

As for this clone: Other nucleotide sequences in the sample specify the same CDR3. V gene TRBV9 combines with J gene TRBJ2-1, with TRBD2 matching 10 bases. The CDR3 spans 15 residues. Losses at the gene ends were 5 bases for V and 4 bases for J; bases not matched to a gene: 6. CDR1 is SGDLS, CDR2 YYNGEE, per germline. CDR3 sequence (DNA): TGTGCCAGCAGTCCTGGACTAGCGGAATACAATGAGCAGTTCTTC. Its protein is CASSPGLAEYNEQFF.

The chain links TRBV4-3 to TRBJ2-2, with 7 bases that match TRBD1. There are 15 residues in the CDR3. V lost 2 bases to trimming and J lost 6 bases; unmatched junction nucleotides: 6. Per germline, CDR1 LGHNA and CDR2 YSLEER. Here the CDR3 reads CASSQTRQGPGELFF. DNA for the CDR3: TGCGCCAGCAGCCAAACTCGACAGGGCCCCGGGGAGCTGTTTTTT.

CDR3 DNA sequence: TGTGCCAGCAGCGTAGCCTGGACCCCTGCCGACGAGCAGTACTTC. Amino acid sequence: CASSVAWTPADEQYF. The chain recombines TRBV9 with TRBJ2-7; no clear D. Trimming took 0 bases from V and 5 from J, leaving 15 bases between them. This CDR3 region has 15 residues. Looked up from germline, CDR1 is SGDLS and CDR2 is YYNGEE.

The chain recombines TRBV5-1 with TRBJ2-7; 7 bases are a match to TRBD1. Looked up from germline, CDR1 is SGHRS and CDR2 is YFSETQ. The CDR3 contains 15 residues. Unmatched junction bases numbered 5, after V lost 0 bases and J lost 2 bases. The CDR3 region has the DNA TGCGCCAGCAGCTTGGCCTGGGACAGTGCCTACGAGCAGTACTTC. Residues: CASSLAWDSAYEQYF.

The chain combines TRBV6-1 with TRBJ2-3; 8 positions match TRBD1. The germline V gene encodes CDR1 MNHNS and CDR2 SASEGT. The length of the CDR3 is 20 residues. V shed 0 bases and J 0 bases; nucleotides not matched to a gene: 14. The chain's CDR3 is CASSEAIGQGTMLSTDTQYF. The CDR3 DNA sequence: TGTGCCAGCAGTGAAGCAATAGGACAGGGAACGATGCTGAGCACAGATACGCAGTATTTT.

For this clone: Other DNA sequences from this sample encode an identical CDR3 as well. V and J are TRBV2 and TRBJ2-1, with D possibly matching TRBD2 (6 bases). V was pared by 8 bases and J by 10 bases, with 9 bases between. This CDR3 contains 10 residues. The germline V gene has CDR1 SNHLY and CDR2 FYNNEI. Here the CDR3 reads CASSGGEQFF. CDR3 nucleotide sequence: TGTGCCAGCTCCGGAGGGGAGCAGTTCTTC. Complete variable domain (other parts from reference TRBV2 and TRBJ2-1): EPEVTQTPSHQVTQMGQEVILRCVPISNHLYFYWYRQILGQKVEFLVSFYNNEISEKSEIFDDQFSVERPDGSNFTLKIRSTKLEDSAMYFCASSGGEQFFGPGTRLTVL.

The V gene is TRBV5-6, the J gene TRBJ2-2; TRBD2 agrees at 7 bases. CDR3 length equals 14 residues. Germline-derived CDR1 and CDR2 are SGHDT and YYEEEE. J gave up 7 bases and V 2 bases, and 5 bases lay outside the gene matches. CDR3: CASSFGLENGELFF. CDR3 nucleotides: TGTGCCAGCAGCTTTGGACTAGAGAACGGGGAGCTGTTTTTT.

The chain recombines TRBV30 with TRBJ2-1; D gene uncertain. The CDR3 is 13 residues long. Trimming cost V 3 bases and J 6 bases, with 12 bases left between them. CDR1 is GTSNPN and CDR2 is SVGIG in the germline V gene (reference sequence). The DNA for the CDR3 is TGTGCCTGGAGCAGGAGCGTTCCCAATGAGCAGTTCTTC. This sequence encodes CAWSRSVPNEQFF.

The CDR3: CASSYGTGGAYEQYF. The CDR3 region has the DNA TGTGCCAGCAGCTATGGGACAGGGGGCGCTTACGAGCAGTACTTC. The chain is built from TRBV5-4 and TRBJ2-7; 12 nucleotides line up with TRBD1. Per germline, CDR1 SGHNT and CDR2 YYREEE (reference sequence). The V gene end was trimmed by 3 bases and the J gene end by 4 bases; junction bases not matched to a gene: 5. This CDR3 contains 15 residues.

This chain joins TRBV6-5 and TRBJ2-7, with 11 bases identical to TRBD2. Looked up from germline, CDR1 is MNHEY and CDR2 is SVGAGI. The CDR3 runs to 15 residues. V lost 6 bases and J lost 3; bases outside the gene matches: 7. Here the CDR3 reads CASSPTSGRIYEQYF. DNA for the CDR3: TGTGCCAGCAGCCCAACTAGCGGGAGAATCTACGAGCAGTACTTC.

The chain joins TRBV7-3 to TRBJ2-1; D unclear. With 5 bases removed from V and 7 bases from J, the gap between germline ends came to 12 bases. CDR1 and CDR2 (germline): SGHTA, FQGTGA. This CDR3 is 13 amino acids long. The CDR3 DNA follows: TGTGCCAGCAGCCCCAATATGGGTAATGAGCAGTTCTTC. Its protein is CASSPNMGNEQFF.

This clone was detected only once. V and J are TRBV27 and TRBJ1-1; possible D gene TRBD1, 5 bases. V lost 10 bases and J lost 1, with 22 bases in between. Germline CDR1 reads MNHEY; CDR2 reads SMNVEV (reference sequence). The CDR3 spans 16 residues. CDR3 in DNA: TGTGCCACCCTCCGAGGGGCCTACAAAGGGAACACTGAAGCTTTCTTT. The encoded protein is CATLRGAYKGNTEAFF.

Notes on this clone: Within the sample, other DNA sequences also encode this same CDR3. This chain joins TRBV27 and TRBJ1-1; no clear D. The CDR3 sequence is 13 residues long. CDR1 is MNHEY, CDR2 SMNVEV, per germline (reference sequence). The V end was cut by 4 bases, the J end by 0 bases, with 6 bases between. CDR3 in amino acids: CASSSYMNTEAFF. The CDR3 nucleotides read TGTGCCAGCAGTTCGTATATGAACACTGAAGCTTTCTTT.

The V call is TRBV7-9, the J call TRBJ1-1; TRBD1 agrees at 10 bases. The germline CDR1 and CDR2 sequences are SEHNR and FQNEAQ (reference sequence). The CDR3 loop spans 14 amino acids. V shed 3 bases, J shed 5 bases, and the junction held 3 bases outside the gene matches. CDR3 in amino acids: CASSFDRGHTEAFF. The DNA for the CDR3 is TGTGCCAGCAGCTTTGACAGGGGGCATACTGAAGCTTTCTTT.

This chain connects TRBV11-2 to TRBJ2-7; D gene ambiguous. The CDR3 spans 17 residues. Germline lookup yields CDR1 SGHAT and CDR2 FQNNGV. V was clipped by 0 bases and J by 0 bases, with 15 bases between them. The CDR3 spells CASSLDWGSYVSYEQYF. The CDR3 bases are TGTGCCAGCAGCTTAGATTGGGGTAGTTATGTCTCCTACGAGCAGTACTTC.

This clone was counted once. This chain uses TRBV5-6 with TRBJ1-6; tentative D call: TRBD1 (5 bases). The CDR3 runs 16 residues. Between the trimmed V and J ends, which lost 4 bases and 2 bases, there was a span of 13 bases. CDR1 SGHDT and CDR2 YYEEEE come from the germline V gene. Here the CDR3 DNA reads TGTGCCAGCAGCCCCTGGGGGGTGCCCTATAATTCACCCCTCCACTTT. Its translation: CASSPWGVPYNSPLHF. Variable domain in full (rest from reference TRBV5-6 and TRBJ1-6): DAGVTQSPTHLIKTRGQQVTLRCSPKSGHDTVSWYQQALGQGPQFIFQYYEEEERQRGNFPDRFSGHQFPNYSSELNVNALLLGDSALYLCASSPWGVPYNSPLHFGNGTRLTVT.

The chain carries TRBV28 and TRBJ1-2; weak D call: TRBD1 (5 bases). The CDR3 loop spans 16 amino acids. V was cut by 7 bases and J by 8 bases, with 26 bases left in between. The germline gives CDR1 MDHEN, CDR2 SYDVKM. CDR3 sequence: CASTSGFREADFGYTF. The CDR3 DNA is TGTGCCAGCACGTCTGGGTTCAGGGAGGCCGACTTCGGCTACACCTTC.

The chain joins TRBV4-1 to TRBJ2-1; no clear D. CDR1 and CDR2 from the germline V gene are MGHRA and YSYEKL. V lost 3 bases to trimming and J lost 9 bases, with 3 bases between them. The CDR3 has 10 amino acids. CDR3 region: CASSHVEQFF. In DNA, the CDR3 is TGCGCCAGCAGCCATGTTGAGCAGTTCTTC.

Of note for this clone: The sample carries other DNA sequences with the same CDR3. The J gene is TRBJ2-7, the V gene TRBV7-8; unclear D gene. Germline V lookup: CDR1 SGHVS, CDR2 FQNEAQ. The CDR3 covers 11 residues. Deletions cut 4 bases from V and 3 bases from J, with 4 bases between. CDR3 region: CASSSIYEQYF. The DNA for the CDR3 is TGTGCCAGCAGCTCAATCTACGAGCAGTACTTC.